This T cell receptor (beta chain) was identified in a study of OX40 agonist ivuxolimab in advanced cancers. About the study: Patients with hepatocellular carcinoma, melanoma, renal cell or head and neck cancer made up the dose-escalation patients. Three dose-escalation patients had partial responses: one with hepatocellular carcinoma and two with cutaneous melanoma. Study-wide findings and caveats: No determination was made of the antigen specificity of the expanded peripheral T cells.

Sequencing was performed with immunoSEQ multiplex PCR; in TCRdb, only in-frame clones are kept and a portion is missing. The table records around 65,000 clones, more than 90% of them present only once. Losses at the gene ends were 9 bases for V and 7 bases for J; bases not matched to a gene: 12. There are 13 residues in the CDR3. Germline V gives CDR1 SNHLY, CDR2 FYNNEI. Worth noting for this clone: The antigen remains unidentified.

Prior autoimmune disease or systemic immunosuppression barred patients. This sequence joins TRBV2 and TRBJ2-7, with 7 nucleotides matching TRBD2. The clonotype originates from an adult with an advanced solid tumor such as melanoma, head and neck, liver or kidney cancer. Here the sequenced sample was CD4+ or CD8+ T cells sorted from blood, taken in a trial of the OX40 agonist ivuxolimab. The CDR3 loop reads CARTLAPGGEQYF. The CDR3 coding sequence is TGTGCCAGGACTCTAGCGCCCGGGGGGGAGCAGTACTTC.